This T cell receptor (beta chain) is from a study of cytomegalovirus exposure and HLA in healthy donors. Study-level background: A data release that came early held approximately 92 million unique TCRs from HLA-typed donors.

About this clone: Antigen: not known.

General study findings and limits: Most subjects had HLA-A and HLA-B alleles reportedly predicted accurately by TCR beta sequences. Certain sequence variants were highly shared and formed a cluster, and this cluster was likely a sequencing artifact.

Amplification used 60 Vbeta primers and 13 Jbeta primers. Per the authors' pipeline: In a later analysis, the count reached some 75 million unique TCR beta chains, with about 10 million shared. Profiling relied on immunoSEQ multiplex PCR, and the TCRdb table lists in-frame clones only, not all of them. D and trimming were read from the DNA, whereas the V and J calls and clone size are those reported in that table. The sample table includes 70,000 to 90,000 clones. This sequence originates from a man aged 18 to 29 in good health and CMV-seropositive. The source material was PBMCs.

CDR3 DNA sequence: TGTGCCAGCAGTGCGCAGGGCGGGGTCGGCTACACCTTC. Translated: CASSAQGGVGYTF. This chain joins TRBV6-1 and TRBJ1-2; tentatively, D is TRBD1 (5 bases). V lost 4 bases and J lost 8, with 14 bases in between. This CDR3 has 13 amino acids. Germline lookup yields CDR1 MNHNS and CDR2 SASEGT.